The T cell receptor beta chain under discussion was sequenced for a study of graft-versus-host responses after intestinal transplantation. Study background: Transplant recipients had multivisceral, liver-intestinal, or isolated intestinal grafts. Every recipient underwent anti-thymocyte globulin induction, then tacrolimus and steroids for roughly three years.

On this clone itself: Its target is unknown.

Germline loops: CDR1 MNHNS, CDR2 SASEGT. This CDR3 comprises 15 residues. Trimming removed 5 bases at V and 4 bases at J, with 17 bases between. TCRdb keeps only in-frame clones here, not all; method: immunoSEQ multiplex PCR. This table holds 85,000 to 100,000 clones, 75% to 90% found once. Points from the study as a whole: Allograft clonal ratios (graft-versus-host to host-versus-graft) were high in patients who had graft-donor T cell macrochimerism. Recipient marrow harbored GvH clones, some of which surfaced first in ileum or blood.

This specimen was unstimulated CD4+ T cells sorted from spleen or lymph node cells, taken before intestinal transplant. The clonotype was recovered from a human donor who received an intestinal transplant. The chain combines TRBV6-1 with TRBJ1-2, with TRBD1 as a possible D gene (6 bases). Here the CDR3 reads CASSPRNGQSYGYTF. CDR3 bases: TGTGCCAGCAGTCCTCGAAATGGACAGAGCTATGGCTACACCTTC.